This T cell receptor (beta chain) was documented in a study of shared clonotypes between healthy human individuals. Only in-frame clones appear in the TCRdb table, and some are missing; sequencing was by immunoSEQ multiplex PCR. The sample includes a few million clones, roughly 92% of them seen just once. The CDR3 is 14 residues long. Trimming removed 2 bases at V and 5 bases at J, with 12 bases between. The germline V gene encodes CDR1 MDHEN and CDR2 SYDVKM. Specimen: naive CD4+ T cells from PBMCs. Specified subset: CD45RA+ positively selected. The chain carries TRBV28 and TRBJ1-1; D may be TRBD1 (5 bases). The source is a man aged 18 to 30 in good health. Some clones in this sample may be carry-over from other donors' samples. The CDR3 loop reads CASSLVGRVTEAFF. In DNA form, the CDR3 reads TGTGCCAGCAGTTTAGTCGGCAGGGTAACTGAAGCTTTCTTT.